Each of the 24 T cell receptor beta chains below was sequenced from the same sample in a study of siplizumab effects on memory and regulatory T cells (dated 2019 in TCRdb). Preparation of the library involved the immunoSEQ multiplex PCR assay. TCRdb provides this immuneACCESS table in a form limited to in-frame rearrangements. Some clones are lacking; in checked studies, under half of them reflect an unresolved V gene, and why the rest are absent is not known. For this sample the table gives some 81,000 clones, of which around 95% were detected only once. Of the sample, 15% to 20% is held by the ten largest clones. Sequenced: CD8+ T cells sorted from blood. The receptors shown here come from a human donor in good health.

The chain links TRBV6-5 to TRBJ2-7; the D gene is possibly TRBD1 (6 bases). The CDR3 is 15 amino acids. CDR1 and CDR2 from the germline V gene are MNHEY and SVGAGI. V was cut by 2 bases and J by 0 bases, with 11 bases left in between. CDR3 DNA: TGTGCCAGCAGTTACGGGCCAGGGGCCTCCTACGAGCAGTACTTC. As protein: CASSYGPGASYEQYF.

The rearrangement uses TRBV2 and TRBJ1-4; D is undetermined. CDR1 is SNHLY, CDR2 FYNNEI, per germline. The CDR3 has 13 residues. Trimming pared 3 bases from V and 4 bases from J, leaving 6 bases between. The DNA of the CDR3 is TGTGCCAGCAGTGAGCCCCGTAATGAAAAACTGTTTTTT. Protein: CASSEPRNEKLFF.

As concerns this clone: The sample carries other DNA sequences with the same CDR3. This sequence joins TRBV27 and TRBJ2-7; TRBD2 aligns across 7 bases. Looked up from germline, CDR1 is MNHEY and CDR2 is SMNVEV (reference sequence). After removal of 5 bases from V and 1 base from J, the junction contained 2 bases not matched to a gene. The CDR3 runs to 13 residues. CDR3 nucleotides: TGTGCCAGCAGTCCTAGCGGTTCCTACGAGCAGTACTTC. Amino acid sequence: CASSPSGSYEQYF.

The chain has TRBV10-3 and TRBJ1-1; a possible D gene is TRBD1 (5 bases). This CDR3 spans 14 amino acids. Germline-derived CDR1 and CDR2 are ENHRY and SYGVKD. Trimming took 4 bases from V and 1 from J, leaving 10 bases between them. In nucleotides, the CDR3 is TGTGCCATCAGTGGTACTGGGGGGAACACTGAAGCTTTCTTT. Its protein product is CAISGTGGNTEAFF.

The V call is TRBV4-2, the J call TRBJ2-1, with 8 positions matching TRBD2. The germline gives CDR1 LGHNA, CDR2 YNFKEQ. The V gene end was trimmed by 0 bases and the J gene end by 8 bases; junction bases not matched to a gene: 6. This CDR3 is 15 amino acids long. CDR3 loop: CASSQDGREVDEQFF. CDR3 nucleotides: TGTGCCAGCAGCCAAGATGGGCGGGAGGTTGATGAGCAGTTCTTC.

The sample holds one count of this clone. The rearrangement uses TRBV7-2 and TRBJ2-5; TRBD2 matches 12 bases. This CDR3 spans 14 amino acids. The germline V gene has CDR1 SGHTA and CDR2 FQGNSA. Trimming cost V 4 bases and J 4 bases; bases outside gene matches: 1. CDR3 coding DNA: TGTGCCAGCAGCTCGGGACTAGCGGGAGAGACCCAGTACTTC. Encoded protein: CASSSGLAGETQYF.

The V and J genes are TRBV21-1 and TRBJ2-1; the D call TRBD2 from the table was never checked on the DNA. TRBV21-1 is classified as a pseudogene. The CDR3 is made up of 17 amino acids. The CDR3 is CASSKGARESGYNEQFF. CDR3 nucleotide sequence: TGTGCCAGCAGCAAAGGGGCGCGGGAGAGTGGTTACAATGAGCAGTTCTTC.

This clone was seen just once. This chain connects TRBV9 to TRBJ2-7; possibly TRBD1 for D (6 bases). This CDR3 spans 15 amino acids. V lost 0 bases and J 3 bases, leaving 13 bases between the germline ends. The germline V gene encodes CDR1 SGDLS and CDR2 YYNGEE. For the CDR3, the DNA is TGTGCCAGCAGCGTAGGTGGGACACCGAACTACGAGCAGTACTTC. Protein sequence: CASSVGGTPNYEQYF.

The rearrangement links TRBV27 to TRBJ2-7, with TRBD2 identical over 10 bases. The CDR3 covers 14 residues. The germline V gene encodes CDR1 MNHEY and CDR2 SMNVEV (reference sequence). J lost 1 base, V lost 6 bases, and 3 bases had no gene match. This CDR3 is CASRLAGVSYEQYF. CDR3 in DNA: TGTGCCAGCAGGCTAGCGGGAGTTTCCTACGAGCAGTACTTC.

This chain connects TRBV30 to TRBJ1-2; D unclear. V lost 4 bases and J lost 6, with 12 bases in between. The CDR3 covers 12 residues. Germline loops: CDR1 GTSNPN, CDR2 SVGIG (reference sequence). CDR3 protein: CAWNLVGDGYTF. The CDR3 nucleotides are TGTGCCTGGAACCTCGTGGGCGATGGCTACACCTTC.

V and J are TRBV6-5 and TRBJ2-7, with 7 bases fitting TRBD1. The V segment lost 6 bases and the J segment 3 bases; nucleotides outside the gene matches: 8. The CDR3 consists of 14 residues. Germline loops: CDR1 MNHEY, CDR2 SVGAGI. The CDR3 DNA reads TGTGCCAGCAGATCCGGGACAGAGTACTACGAGCAGTACTTC. It yields the protein CASRSGTEYYEQYF.

This rearrangement joins TRBV13 to TRBJ2-1, with 9 bases matching TRBD2. This CDR3 is 14 amino acids long. Unmatched junction bases numbered 7, after V lost 4 bases and J lost 9 bases. Germline CDR1 reads PRHDT; CDR2 reads FYEKMQ (reference sequence). In DNA, the CDR3 is TGTGCCAGCAGCTCAGCCGGGACTAGCTTTGAGCAGTTCTTC. Translating gives CASSSAGTSFEQFF.

V usage is TRBV28 and J usage is TRBJ2-7; 7 bases are shared with TRBD1. The germline gives CDR1 MDHEN, CDR2 SYDVKM. The CDR3 is 14 residues long. Trimming cost V 4 bases and J 0 bases; bases outside gene matches: 3. For the CDR3, the DNA is TGTGCCAGCAGTTACTGGGACAGCTCCTACGAGCAGTACTTC. As protein: CASSYWDSSYEQYF. The whole variable domain, remainder taken from reference TRBV28 and TRBJ2-7, is DVKVTQSSRYLVKRTGEKVFLECVQDMDHENMFWYRQDPGLGLRLIYFSYDVKMKEKGDIPEGYSVSREKKERFSLILESASTNQTSMYLCASSYWDSSYEQYFGPGTRLTVT.

The CDR3 loop is CASSRRVQGPSKETQYF. In nucleotides, the CDR3 is TGTGCCAGCAGCCGGCGGGTCCAGGGCCCTTCGAAAGAGACCCAGTACTTC. The gene calls are TRBV13 and TRBJ2-5; D possibly uses TRBD1 or TRBD2 (5 bases each). Per germline, CDR1 PRHDT and CDR2 FYEKMQ (reference sequence). This CDR3 region has 17 residues. With 5 bases removed from V and 3 bases from J, the gap between germline ends came to 22 bases.

The V and J genes are TRBV4-1 and TRBJ2-3, with 9 bases fitting TRBD2. Losses at the gene ends were 0 bases for V and 5 bases for J; bases not matched to a gene: 15. CDR3 size: 19 residues. The germline V gene encodes CDR1 MGHRA and CDR2 YSYEKL. The CDR3 coding sequence is TGCGCCAGCAGCCAAGACATCTTCGGGGCGGGAGGGCCCATAGATACGCAGTATTTT. Protein sequence: CASSQDIFGAGGPIDTQYF.

The V and J genes are TRBV9 and TRBJ2-1, with 14 bases matching TRBD2. Germline CDR1 SGDLS, CDR2 YYNGEE. Trimming cost V 4 bases and J 2 bases; bases outside gene matches: 11. The CDR3 length is 19 residues. The CDR3 DNA is TGTGCCAGCAGCCCGACCGGGACTAGCGGGAGTAGGGCCTACAATGAGCAGTTCTTC. It is translated as CASSPTGTSGSRAYNEQFF.

V is TRBV4-1 and J is TRBJ2-7; TRBD1 matches at 8 bases. J lost 2 bases, V lost 1 base, and 4 bases had no gene match. CDR1 is MGHRA, CDR2 YSYEKL, per germline. This CDR3 spans 15 amino acids. This CDR3 reads CASSQVGTGPYEQYF. The CDR3, as DNA: TGCGCCAGCAGCCAAGTCGGGACAGGCCCCTACGAGCAGTACTTC.

This chain links TRBV7-9 with TRBJ2-1; D may be TRBD2 (6 bases). The CDR3 has 17 amino acids. Germline V gene sequence: CDR1 SEHNR, CDR2 FQNEAQ (reference sequence). V dropped 5 bases and J dropped 10 bases, with 27 bases sitting between them. In nucleotides, the CDR3 is TGTGCCAGCAGCCAGACGGACGGGACTCCCAATAGTGTAGAGCAGTTCTTC. Encoded protein: CASSQTDGTPNSVEQFF. The full variable domain, in which reference TRBV7-9 and TRBJ2-1 provide the parts outside the CDR3, is DTGVSQNPRHKITKRGQNVTFRCDPISEHNRLYWYRQTLGQGPEFLTYFQNEAQLEKSRLLSDRFSAERPKGSFSTLEIQRTEQGDSAMYLCASSQTDGTPNSVEQFFGPGTRLTVL.

Relative to its sample, this clone is medium-sized. This specimen includes other DNA sequences encoding the same CDR3. In DNA, the CDR3 is TGCGCCAGCAGCTTTGGGGGTTCTTCGGGGGAGCTGTTTTTT. Translation: CASSFGGSSGELFF. This sequence joins TRBV5-1 and TRBJ2-2, with D possibly being TRBD1 or TRBD2 (5 bases each). CDR3 length: 14 residues. Deletions cut 2 bases from V and 8 bases from J, with 13 bases between. Germline values: CDR1 SGHRS, CDR2 YFSETQ.

There are a few counts of this clone. V gene TRBV2 combines with J gene TRBJ2-7, with 10 bases fitting TRBD2. The CDR3 is made up of 14 amino acids. Germline CDR1 SNHLY, CDR2 FYNNEI. J lost 2 bases, V lost 3 bases, and 1 base had no gene match. The CDR3 DNA follows: TGTGCCAGCAGTGACAGCGGGAGGGCCTACGAGCAGTACTTC. It yields the protein CASSDSGRAYEQYF.

V is TRBV14 and J is TRBJ2-2, with unresolved D. The length of the CDR3 is 14 residues. V shed 1 base and J shed 6 bases, with 9 bases lying between them. Germline loops: CDR1 SGHDN, CDR2 FVKESK. CDR3 in DNA: TGTGCCAGCAGCCAAGTTGTCCACCCCGGGGAGCTGTTTTTT. Residues: CASSQVVHPGELFF.

The chain employs TRBV2 and TRBJ1-3; the D is unclear. The germline CDR1 and CDR2 sequences are SNHLY and FYNNEI. The CDR3 loop spans 15 amino acids. V was cut by 6 bases and J by 4 bases, with 16 bases left in between. CDR3 nucleotides: TGTGCCAGCAGCCCCGAGGGAGGAACAGGAAACACCATATATTTT. It translates to CASSPEGGTGNTIYF.

The chain carries TRBV30 and TRBJ1-2; no reliable D call. V gave up 0 bases and J gave up 5 bases, with 10 bases separating them. Per germline, CDR1 GTSNPN and CDR2 SVGIG (reference sequence). This CDR3 is built from 13 residues. DNA of the CDR3: TGTGCCTGGAGTGTTTTCTCAGTATATGGCTACACCTTC. The encoded protein is CAWSVFSVYGYTF.

The gene calls are TRBV14 and TRBJ2-2, with D unclear. Per the germline V gene, CDR1 is SGHDN and CDR2 is FVKESK. Trimming left V 2 bases short and J 0 bases short, with 16 bases between. This CDR3 has 18 amino acids. The CDR3 sequence: CASSQYFALKSNTGELFF. The CDR3 coding sequence is TGTGCCAGCAGCCAATATTTTGCGCTAAAATCGAACACCGGGGAGCTGTTTTTT.